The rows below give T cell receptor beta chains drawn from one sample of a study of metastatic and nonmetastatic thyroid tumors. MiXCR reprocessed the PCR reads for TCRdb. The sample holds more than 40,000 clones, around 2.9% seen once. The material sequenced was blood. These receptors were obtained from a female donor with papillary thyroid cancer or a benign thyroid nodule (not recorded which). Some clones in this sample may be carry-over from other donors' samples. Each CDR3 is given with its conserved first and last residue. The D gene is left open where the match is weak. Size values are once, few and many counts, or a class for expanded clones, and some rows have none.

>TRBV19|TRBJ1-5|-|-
CASNMGGLGGRLQPQHF
TGTGCCAGTAACATGGGAGGGTTGGGTGGAAGGCTTCAGCCCCAGCATTTT
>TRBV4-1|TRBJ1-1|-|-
CASSQEGAQSREAFF
TGCGCCAGCAGCCAAGAGGGGGCTCAATCTCGTGAAGCTTTCTTT
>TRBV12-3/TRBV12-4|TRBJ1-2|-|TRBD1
CASNSGGLVYGYTF
TGTGCCAGCAATTCAGGGGGATTGGTCTATGGCTACACCTTC
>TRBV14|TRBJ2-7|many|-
CASSQGFPYEQYF
TGTGCCAGCAGCCAAGGGTTCCCCTACGAGCAGTACTTC
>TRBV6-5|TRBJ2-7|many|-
CASSYSGQYGYEQYF
TGTGCCAGCAGTTACTCTGGACAATATGGGTACGAGCAGTACTTC
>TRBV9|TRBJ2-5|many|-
CASSVGNGYQETQYF
TGTGCCAGCAGCGTAGGAAATGGGTACCAAGAGACCCAGTACTTC
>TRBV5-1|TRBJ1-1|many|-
CASSPDTETEAFF
TGCGCCAGCAGCCCCGACACTGAGACTGAAGCTTTCTTT
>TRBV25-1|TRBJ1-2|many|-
CASSPTAHYGYTF
TGTGCCAGCAGCCCGACGGCTCACTATGGCTACACCTTC
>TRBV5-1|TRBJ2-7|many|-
CASSPPTYEQYF
TGCGCCAGCAGCCCGCCTACCTACGAGCAGTACTTC
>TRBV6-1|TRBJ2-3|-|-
CASSEEGSGADTQYF
TGTGCCAGCAGTGAAGAGGGGAGTGGGGCAGATACGCAGTATTTT
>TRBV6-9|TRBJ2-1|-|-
CASSYLRTSYNEQFF
TGTGCCAGCAGTTACTTAAGGACCTCCTACAATGAGCAGTTCTTC
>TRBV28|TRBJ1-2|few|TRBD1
CASRLQGDEGGYTF
TGTGCCAGCAGACTTCAGGGGGATGAGGGTGGCTACACCTTC
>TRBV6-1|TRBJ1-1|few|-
CASSSHPNLNTEAFF
TGTGCCAGCAGTAGTCACCCGAACCTGAACACTGAAGCTTTCTTT
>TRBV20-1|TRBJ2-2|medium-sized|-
CSAKRASSIKTRRELFF
TGCAGTGCTAAAAGGGCTAGCTCAATTAAAACGAGGCGGGAGCTGTTTTTT
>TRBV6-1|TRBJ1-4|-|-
CASSGDENEKLFF
TGTGCCAGCTCTGGGGATGAAAATGAAAAACTGTTTTTT
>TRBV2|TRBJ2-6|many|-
CASSEEPLGANVLTF
TGTGCCAGCAGTGAAGAGCCCCTTGGGGCCAACGTCCTGACTTTC
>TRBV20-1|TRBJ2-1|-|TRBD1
CSATRQGAYEQFF
TGCAGTGCTACTAGACAGGGGGCTTATGAGCAGTTCTTC
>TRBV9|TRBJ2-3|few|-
CASSVSFGAHLGTDTQYF
TGTGCCAGCAGCGTAAGTTTCGGGGCACACCTAGGCACAGATACGCAGTATTTT
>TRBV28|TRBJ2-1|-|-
CASSLNARTYNEQFF
TGTGCCAGCAGTTTAAACGCCAGGACCTACAATGAGCAGTTCTTC
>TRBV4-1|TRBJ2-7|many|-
CASSPVGRDGGMYEQYF
TGCGCCAGCAGCCCAGTTGGTAGGGACGGTGGAATGTACGAGCAGTACTTC
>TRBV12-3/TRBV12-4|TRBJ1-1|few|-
CASSSLGGGTEAFF
TGTGCCAGCAGTTCCCTGGGAGGGGGCACTGAAGCTTTCTTT
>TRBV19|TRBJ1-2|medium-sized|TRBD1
CASSISGGGYGYTF
TGTGCCAGTAGTATCTCAGGGGGCGGCTATGGCTACACCTTC
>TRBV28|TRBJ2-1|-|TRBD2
CASSFTSGKEGQFF
TGTGCCAGCAGTTTTACTAGCGGAAAAGAGGGGCAGTTCTTC
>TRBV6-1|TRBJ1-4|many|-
CASSYEVIATNEKLFF
TGTGCCAGCAGTTACGAGGTGATAGCAACTAATGAAAAACTGTTTTTT
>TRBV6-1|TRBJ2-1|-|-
CASSENLGGVYNEQFF
TGTGCCAGCAGTGAAAATTTAGGTGGCGTCTACAATGAGCAGTTCTTC
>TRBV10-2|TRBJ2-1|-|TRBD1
CAISRTGESKEQFF
TGCGCCATCAGTAGGACAGGCGAATCCAAGGAGCAGTTCTTC
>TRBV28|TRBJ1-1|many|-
CASSSDTYTEAFF
TGTGCCAGCAGTTCGGACACATACACTGAAGCTTTCTTT
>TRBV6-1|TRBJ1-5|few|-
CASSEILGDQPQHF
TGTGCCAGCAGTGAAATCCTAGGGGACCAGCCCCAGCATTTT
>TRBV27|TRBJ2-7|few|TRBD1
CASSLTGSGYEQYF
TGTGCCAGCAGCCTGACAGGGAGTGGCTACGAGCAGTACTTC
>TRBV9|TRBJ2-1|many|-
CASSVAVDNEQFF
TGTGCCAGCAGCGTAGCCGTTGACAATGAGCAGTTCTTC
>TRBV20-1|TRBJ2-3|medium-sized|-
CSARLPYRTDTQYF
TGCAGTGCTAGACTCCCCTATCGGACAGATACGCAGTATTTT
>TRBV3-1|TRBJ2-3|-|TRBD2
CASSQGLAGYYTDTQYF
TGTGCCAGCAGCCAAGGTCTAGCGGGCTACTACACAGATACGCAGTATTTT
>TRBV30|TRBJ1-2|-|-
CAWRTSGTGERGYTF
TGTGCCTGGAGGACTAGCGGGACCGGGGAGCGCGGCTACACCTTC
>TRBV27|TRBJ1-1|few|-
CASRRTLNTEAFF
TGTGCCAGCAGGCGGACGTTAAACACTGAAGCTTTCTTT
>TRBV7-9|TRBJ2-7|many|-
CASSLDGSGVYEQYF
TGTGCCAGCAGCTTAGACGGATCAGGGGTCTACGAGCAGTACTTC
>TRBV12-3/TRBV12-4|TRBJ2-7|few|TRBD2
CASSLSGGLNYEQYF
TGTGCCAGCAGTTTATCGGGGGGACTAAACTACGAGCAGTACTTC
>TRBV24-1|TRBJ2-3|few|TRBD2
CATSHPTGGRLAGGLRTDTQYF
TGTGCCACCAGTCACCCGACAGGGGGTAGACTAGCGGGAGGCCTCCGCACAGATACGCAGTATTTT
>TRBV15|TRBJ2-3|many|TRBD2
CATSRVAGGGTDTQYF
TGTGCCACCAGCAGAGTAGCGGGTGGGGGAACAGATACGCAGTATTTT
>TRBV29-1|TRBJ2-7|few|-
CSVEDGAGQGYEQYF
TGCAGCGTTGAAGACGGCGCGGGACAAGGCTACGAGCAGTACTTC
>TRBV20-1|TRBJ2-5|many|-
CSASQETQYF
TGCAGTGCTTCCCAAGAGACCCAGTACTTC
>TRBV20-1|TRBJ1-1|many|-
CSAGTRAGTEAFF
TGCAGTGCTGGGACGAGGGCGGGCACTGAAGCTTTCTTT
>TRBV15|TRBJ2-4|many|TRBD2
CATSRGGTSAINIQYF
TGTGCCACCAGCAGAGGCGGGACTAGCGCTATAAACATTCAGTACTTC
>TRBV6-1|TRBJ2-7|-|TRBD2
CASSEAGAKEQYF
TGTGCCAGCAGTGAGGCGGGAGCGAAAGAGCAGTACTTC
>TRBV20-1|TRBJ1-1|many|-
CSASRGTEAFF
TGCAGTGCTAGTAGGGGAACTGAAGCTTTCTTT
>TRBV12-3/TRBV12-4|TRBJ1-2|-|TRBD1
CASSGSGGLYGYTF
TGTGCCAGCAGTGGATCAGGGGGTCTTTATGGCTACACCTTC
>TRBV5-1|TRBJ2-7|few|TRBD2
CASSPTWTSGNEQYF
TGCGCCAGCAGCCCAACGTGGACTAGCGGGAACGAGCAGTACTTC
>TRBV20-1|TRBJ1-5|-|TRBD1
CSAREGGQGRQPQHF
TGCAGTGCTAGAGAGGGGGGACAGGGAAGGCAGCCCCAGCATTTT
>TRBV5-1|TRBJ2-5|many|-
CASSKEGEETQYF
TGCGCCAGCAGCAAGGAGGGAGAAGAGACCCAGTACTTC
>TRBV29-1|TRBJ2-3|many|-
CSVGVDSTDTQYF
TGCAGCGTTGGTGTAGACAGCACAGATACGCAGTATTTT
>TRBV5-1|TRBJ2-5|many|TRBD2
CASSRGTSGRETQYF
TGCGCCAGCAGCCGCGGGACTAGCGGGAGGGAGACCCAGTACTTC
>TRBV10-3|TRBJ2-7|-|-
CAMRGGSGSSITTYEQYF
TGTGCCATGAGGGGGGGTAGCGGGTCGTCCATAACCACCTACGAGCAGTACTTC
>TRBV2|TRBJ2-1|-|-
CASSEPGHNYNEQFF
TGTGCCAGCAGTGAACCCGGACATAACTACAATGAGCAGTTCTTC